Given below is one TCR beta chain in context. DNA input for the unsorted PBMC replicate PCRs was around 0.3 ug, about 32,000 T cell genomes. Libraries were prepared by immunoSEQ multiplex PCR; TCRdb keeps only in-frame clonotypes and omits some of them. Among hundreds of thousands of clones, 75% to 85% were seen once, and the ten largest hold under 15%. The data derive from a study of shared clonotypes between healthy human individuals. Germline values: CDR1 SGDLS, CDR2 YYNGEE. The CDR3 totals 14 residues. The genes are TRBV9 and TRBJ1-3; D is unclear. The J call may be in error: the DNA end matches TRBJ2-2 better. Material for sequencing was PBMCs. The clonotype was recovered from a woman in her forties in good health. Some clones in this sample may be carry-over from other donors' samples. This chain's CDR3 is CASSVESRTGELFF. CDR3 in DNA: TGTGCCAGCAGCGTAGAAAGCCGCACCGGGGAGCTGTTTTTT.